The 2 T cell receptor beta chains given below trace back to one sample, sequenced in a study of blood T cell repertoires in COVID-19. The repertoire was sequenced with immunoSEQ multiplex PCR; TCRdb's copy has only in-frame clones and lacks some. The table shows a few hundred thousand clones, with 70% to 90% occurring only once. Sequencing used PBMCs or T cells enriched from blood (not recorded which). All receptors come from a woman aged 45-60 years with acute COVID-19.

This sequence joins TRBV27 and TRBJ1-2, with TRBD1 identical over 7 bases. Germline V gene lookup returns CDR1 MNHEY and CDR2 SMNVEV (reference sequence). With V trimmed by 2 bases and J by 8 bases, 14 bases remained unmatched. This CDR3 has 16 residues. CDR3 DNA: TGTGCCAGCAGTTTAACCCCGGGACAGACTAAATGGGGCTACACCTTC. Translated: CASSLTPGQTKWGYTF.

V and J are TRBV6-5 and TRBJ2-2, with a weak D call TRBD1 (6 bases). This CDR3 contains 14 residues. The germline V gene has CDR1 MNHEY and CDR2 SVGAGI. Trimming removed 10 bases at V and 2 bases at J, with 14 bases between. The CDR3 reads CATYWTANTGELFF. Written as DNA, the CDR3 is TGTGCCACCTATTGGACAGCCAACACCGGGGAGCTGTTTTTT.